This TCR beta chain was documented in a study of regulatory T cells in long-lasting Graves disease. CDR3 regions were amplified by Arm-PCR using iRepertoire HTBI primers to build TCR beta libraries. TCRdb re-analysed the multiplex PCR reads in MiXCR, keeping a single row per CDR3 protein. The sample has 400,000 to 500,000 distinct CDR3 sequences; less than 25% are singletons. The time point: persistent/refractory GD, antithyroid drugs over 5 years with positive TRAb. Following extraction of RNA from PBMCs, that RNA was used to make the TCR library. V was cut by 0 bases and J by 4 bases, with 10 bases left in between. The CDR3 covers 14 residues. Germline V gene data show CDR1 as SGDLS and CDR2 as YYNGEE. This clonotype has only a few counts.

The chain combines TRBV9 with TRBJ2-5; possible D gene TRBD1, 6 bases. The sequence was collected from a female donor with Graves disease. The sample was peripheral blood mononuclear cells (PBMCs), taken when the disease was refractory, from a patient treated with antithyroid drugs. The CDR3 DNA reads as TGTGCCAGCAGCGTAGGGCGAGGGGGAGAGACCCAGTACTTC. This codes for CASSVGRGGETQYF.